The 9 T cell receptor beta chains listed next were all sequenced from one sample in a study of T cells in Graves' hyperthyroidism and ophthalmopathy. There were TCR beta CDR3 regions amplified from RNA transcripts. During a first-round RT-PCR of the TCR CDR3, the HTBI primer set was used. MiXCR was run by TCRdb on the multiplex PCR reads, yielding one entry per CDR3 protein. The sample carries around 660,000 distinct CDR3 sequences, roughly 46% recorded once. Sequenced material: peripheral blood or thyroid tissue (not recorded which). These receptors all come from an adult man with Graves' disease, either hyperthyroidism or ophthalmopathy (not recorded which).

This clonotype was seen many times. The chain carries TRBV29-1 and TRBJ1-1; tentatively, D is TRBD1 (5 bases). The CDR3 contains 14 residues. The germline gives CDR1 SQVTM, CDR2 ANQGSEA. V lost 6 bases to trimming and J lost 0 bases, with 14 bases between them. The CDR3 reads CSVQTVKMNTEAFF. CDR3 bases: TGCAGCGTACAGACAGTAAAGATGAACACTGAAGCTTTCTTT.

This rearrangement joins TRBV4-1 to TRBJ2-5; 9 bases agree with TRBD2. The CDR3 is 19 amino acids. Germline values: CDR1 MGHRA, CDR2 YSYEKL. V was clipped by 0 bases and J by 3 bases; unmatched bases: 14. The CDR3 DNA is TGCGCCAGCAGCCAAGAGGGTTTAAGCGGACTAGCGAGAGAAGAGACCCAGTACTTC. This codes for CASSQEGLSGLAREETQYF.

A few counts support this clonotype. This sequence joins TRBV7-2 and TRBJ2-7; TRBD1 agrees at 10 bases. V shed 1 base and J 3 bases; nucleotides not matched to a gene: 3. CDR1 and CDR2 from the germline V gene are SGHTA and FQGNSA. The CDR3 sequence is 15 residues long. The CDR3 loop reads CASSLGTGGIYEQYF. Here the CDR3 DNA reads TGTGCCAGCAGCTTAGGGACAGGGGGTATCTACGAGCAGTACTTC.

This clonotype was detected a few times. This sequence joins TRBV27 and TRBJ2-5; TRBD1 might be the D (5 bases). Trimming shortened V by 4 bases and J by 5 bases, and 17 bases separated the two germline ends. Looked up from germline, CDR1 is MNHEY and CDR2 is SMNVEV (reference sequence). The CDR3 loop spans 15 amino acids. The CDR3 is CASSWAGRLGETQYF. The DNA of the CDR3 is TGTGCCAGCAGTTGGGCAGGGCGGCTTGGGGAGACCCAGTACTTC.

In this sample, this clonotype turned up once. DNA for the CDR3: TGTGCCACCTCCGGGACAGGGGCTGAAGCTTTCTTT. Encoded protein: CATSGTGAEAFF. The chain joins TRBV2 to TRBJ1-1; 10 bases are shared with TRBD1. Germline V CDR1 and CDR2: SNHLY, FYNNEI. V shed 10 bases, J shed 6 bases, and the junction held 5 bases outside the gene matches. This CDR3 spans 12 amino acids.

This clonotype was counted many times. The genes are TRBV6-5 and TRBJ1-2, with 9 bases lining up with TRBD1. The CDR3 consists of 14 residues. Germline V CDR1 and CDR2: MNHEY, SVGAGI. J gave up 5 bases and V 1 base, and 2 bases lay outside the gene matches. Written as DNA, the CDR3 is TGTGCCAGCAGTTACTTAGGACAGGGGTATGGCTACACCTTC. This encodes CASSYLGQGYGYTF.

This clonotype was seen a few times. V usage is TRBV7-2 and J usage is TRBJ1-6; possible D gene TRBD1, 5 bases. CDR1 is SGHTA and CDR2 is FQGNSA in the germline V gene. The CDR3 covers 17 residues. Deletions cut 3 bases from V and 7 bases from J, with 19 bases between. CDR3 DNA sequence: TGTGCCAGCAGCTTGGGCCACTCAGGGACCGTCAATTCACCCCTCCACTTT. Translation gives CASSLGHSGTVNSPLHF.

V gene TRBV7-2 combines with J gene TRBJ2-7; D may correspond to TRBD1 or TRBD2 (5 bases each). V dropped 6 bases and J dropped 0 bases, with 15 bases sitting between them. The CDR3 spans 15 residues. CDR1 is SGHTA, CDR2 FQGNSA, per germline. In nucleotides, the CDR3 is TGTGCCAGCAGGTCCGGGACCGCTTACTCCTACGAGCAGTACTTC. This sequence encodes CASRSGTAYSYEQYF.

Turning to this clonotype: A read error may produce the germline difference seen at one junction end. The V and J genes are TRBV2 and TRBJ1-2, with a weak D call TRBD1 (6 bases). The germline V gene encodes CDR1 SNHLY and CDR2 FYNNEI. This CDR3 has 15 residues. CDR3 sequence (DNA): TGCGCCAGCAGCCAAGATCCCGGACAGCAATATGGCTACACCTTC. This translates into CASSQDPGQQYGYTF.